The 23 T cell receptor beta chains below were found in one sample sequenced in a study of control samples from healthy donors and cancer patients. Profiled with immunoSEQ multiplex PCR; TCRdb holds only in-frame clones, not every one. The sample lists 100,000 to 150,000 clones; roughly 95% were seen once. The sample comprised blood. Every receptor here comes from a man in his thirties or forties in good health.

This clone was counted only a few times. V gene TRBV19 combines with J gene TRBJ2-7; 8 nucleotides align to TRBD1. V shed 3 bases, J shed 0 bases, and the junction held 7 bases outside the gene matches. The CDR3 covers 16 residues. Germline CDR1 is LNHDA and CDR2 is SQIVND (reference sequence). CDR3 amino acids: CASSMAGGPRSYEQYF. CDR3 nucleotide sequence: TGTGCCAGTAGTATGGCAGGGGGCCCCCGCTCCTACGAGCAGTACTTC.

This rearrangement joins TRBV6-2 or TRBV6-3 to TRBJ1-3; D is unclear. Germline CDR1 and CDR2: MNHEY and SVGEGT. The CDR3 loop spans 11 amino acids. Between the trimmed V and J ends, which lost 7 bases and 4 bases, there was a span of 5 bases. The CDR3 sequence is CASTPGNTIYF. The CDR3, as DNA: TGTGCCAGCACCCCCGGAAACACCATATATTTT.

The chain employs TRBV6-6 and TRBJ2-1; D might be TRBD2 (6 bases). CDR1 and CDR2 from the germline V gene are MNHNY and SVGAGI (reference sequence). V was cut by 4 bases and J by 10 bases, with 14 bases left in between. The CDR3 covers 13 residues. This chain's CDR3 is CASSSGLLQEQFF. The CDR3 DNA follows: TGTGCCAGCAGTTCGGGACTTCTCCAAGAGCAGTTCTTC.

The CDR3 spells CASSQDGRGYRMTQETQYF. DNA of the CDR3: TGCGCCAGCAGCCAAGATGGACGGGGGTACAGGATGACCCAAGAGACCCAGTACTTC. J is TRBJ2-5 and V is TRBV4-1, with D possibly TRBD2 on 6 matching bases. The CDR3 length is 19 residues. Germline assignment: CDR1 MGHRA and CDR2 YSYEKL. Trimming removed 0 bases from V and 1 base from J, with 21 bases in between.

This sequence joins TRBV6-1 and TRBJ1-4, with TRBD1 identical over 8 bases. Per germline, CDR1 MNHNS and CDR2 SASEGT. The CDR3 loop spans 15 amino acids. V lost 3 bases and J lost 3; bases outside the gene matches: 3. In DNA form, the CDR3 reads TGTGCCAGCAGTGAGCAGGGGGCAGCTAATGAAAAACTGTTTTTT. Protein sequence: CASSEQGAANEKLFF.

The chain carries TRBV5-1 and TRBJ2-6; 11 bases match TRBD1. The V segment lost 0 bases and the J segment 1 base; nucleotides outside the gene matches: 3. Germline CDR1 reads SGHRS; CDR2 reads YFSETQ. This CDR3 contains 18 residues. CDR3 coding DNA: TGCGCCAGCAGCTTGGTTGGACAGGGGGCATCTGGGGCCAACGTCCTGACTTTC. It is translated as CASSLVGQGASGANVLTF. The full variable domain, with the rest looked up from reference TRBV5-1 and TRBJ2-6, is KAGVTQTPRYLIKTRGQQVTLSCSPISGHRSVSWYQQTPGQGLQFLFEYFSETQRNKGNFPGRFSGRQFSNSRSEMNVSTLELGDSALYLCASSLVGQGASGANVLTFGAGSRLTVL.

This clone was observed a single time. The chain employs TRBV19 and TRBJ1-2, with D possibly TRBD1 on 5 matching bases. CDR3 length: 14 amino acids. Germline V lookup: CDR1 LNHDA, CDR2 SQIVND (reference sequence). V was clipped by 7 bases and J by 2 bases, with 14 bases between them. Written as DNA, the CDR3 is TGTGCCAGTACTGCAGGGTCTACCAACTATGGCTACACCTTC. Translated, it gives CASTAGSTNYGYTF. The full variable domain, in which reference TRBV19 and TRBJ1-2 provide the parts outside the CDR3, is DGGITQSPKYLFRKEGQNVTLSCEQNLNHDAMYWYRQDPGQGLRLIYYSQIVNDFQKGDIAEGYSVSREKKESFPLTVTSAQKNPTAFYLCASTAGSTNYGYTFGSGTRLTVV.

This clone turned up a few times. The chain uses TRBV27 and TRBJ1-1; D might be TRBD1 (5 bases). The germline V gene has CDR1 MNHEY and CDR2 SMNVEV (reference sequence). This CDR3 spans 13 amino acids. Trimming took 4 bases from V and 5 from J, leaving 11 bases between them. The CDR3 DNA follows: TGTGCCAGCAGTTGGGGGAGAGGGACTGAAGCTTTCTTT. This codes for CASSWGRGTEAFF.

A remark on this clone: Within the sample, other DNA sequences also encode this same CDR3. The chain couples TRBV12-3 or TRBV12-4 to TRBJ1-2; D gene ambiguous. Trimming removed 3 bases at V and 2 bases at J, with 7 bases between. This CDR3 comprises 13 residues. CDR3 loop: CASSLRVNYGYTF. The DNA for the CDR3 is TGTGCCAGCAGTTTGCGGGTGAACTATGGCTACACCTTC.

The chain combines TRBV28 with TRBJ1-2; weak D call: TRBD1 (6 bases). The germline V gene encodes CDR1 MDHEN and CDR2 SYDVKM. CDR3 length: 14 amino acids. V was trimmed by 5 bases and J by 4 bases, leaving 14 bases between them. CDR3 region: CASSQGTGFYGYTF. CDR3 nucleotides: TGTGCCAGCAGTCAGGGAACAGGGTTCTATGGCTACACCTTC.

The chain carries TRBV7-2 and TRBJ2-5; 9 nucleotides agree with TRBD1. CDR3 length: 18 amino acids. The germline V gene encodes CDR1 SGHTA and CDR2 FQGNSA. V shed 1 base and J 4 bases; nucleotides not matched to a gene: 13. Here the CDR3 DNA reads TGTGCCAGCAGCTTAGGGGTTTGGGGACAGGGACGAGGAGAGACCCAGTACTTC. Protein: CASSLGVWGQGRGETQYF.

The chain joins TRBV19 to TRBJ2-1; 13 bases line up with TRBD2. The CDR3 contains 14 residues. Germline loops: CDR1 LNHDA, CDR2 SQIVND (reference sequence). J was trimmed by 5 bases and V by 7 bases; bases with no gene match: 2. The CDR3 here is CASTGTSGDNEQFF. CDR3 nucleotides: TGTGCCAGTACCGGGACTAGCGGGGACAATGAGCAGTTCTTC. The full variable domain, its missing parts supplied by reference TRBV19 and TRBJ2-1, is DGGITQSPKYLFRKEGQNVTLSCEQNLNHDAMYWYRQDPGQGLRLIYYSQIVNDFQKGDIAEGYSVSREKKESFPLTVTSAQKNPTAFYLCASTGTSGDNEQFFGPGTRLTVL.

The chain is built from TRBV27 and TRBJ2-7; D unresolved. The germline gives CDR1 MNHEY, CDR2 SMNVEV (reference sequence). The ends were cut back, 8 bases at V and 7 bases at J, with 6 bases in the middle. The length of the CDR3 is 9 residues. CDR3 protein: CASGPEQYF. CDR3 bases: TGTGCCAGCGGCCCGGAGCAGTACTTC.

Comments on this clone: At the DNA level, this CDR3 is encoded by other sequences in the same sample as well. The chain combines TRBV6-5 with TRBJ1-4; D unclear. The V end was cut by 6 bases, the J end by 8 bases, with 19 bases between. The CDR3 extends over 15 amino acids. CDR1 MNHEY and CDR2 SVGAGI come from the germline V gene. CDR3 in amino acids: CASSPERNLREKLFF. In DNA, the CDR3 is TGTGCCAGCAGCCCGGAACGGAACCTCAGGGAAAAACTGTTTTTT.

The rearrangement joins TRBV5-6 to TRBJ1-2; D is unclear. CDR1 SGHDT and CDR2 YYEEEE come from the germline V gene. This CDR3 spans 15 amino acids. The ends were cut back, 0 bases at V and 1 base at J, with 10 bases in the middle. The CDR3 DNA follows: TGTGCCAGCAGCTTGGGGCCAGCTATTAACTATGGCTACACCTTC. This translates into CASSLGPAINYGYTF. The full variable domain, rest sourced from reference TRBV5-6 and TRBJ1-2, is DAGVTQSPTHLIKTRGQQVTLRCSPKSGHDTVSWYQQALGQGPQFIFQYYEEEERQRGNFPDRFSGHQFPNYSSELNVNALLLGDSALYLCASSLGPAINYGYTFGSGTRLTVV.

On this clone: Mismatch with germline at one junction end may stem from a read error. Different DNA sequences within this sample yield the same CDR3. The chain couples TRBV7-2 to TRBJ1-1; D might be TRBD1 (6 bases). Germline V gives CDR1 SGHTA, CDR2 FQGNSA. CDR3 length: 14 amino acids. The CDR3 DNA reads as TGTGCCAGCAGCACGTGGGGGCCGAACACTGAGGCTTTCTTT. Encoded protein: CASSTWGPNTEAFF.

The J gene is TRBJ2-3, the V gene TRBV4-2; 12 bases are a match to TRBD2. The germline V gene encodes CDR1 LGHNA and CDR2 YNFKEQ. The V and J ends lost 4 bases and 1 base, in that order; junction bases with no gene match: 9. This CDR3 region has 18 residues. The chain's CDR3 is CASSRLAGGRSGTDTQYF. As DNA, the CDR3 is TGTGCCAGCAGCCGCCTAGCGGGGGGGCGGAGTGGCACAGATACGCAGTATTTT.

The chain recombines TRBV6-5 with TRBJ2-7, with D possibly being TRBD1 (6 bases). CDR1 is MNHEY, CDR2 SVGAGI, per germline. V lost 4 bases to trimming and J lost 2 bases, with 12 bases between them. The CDR3 contains 14 residues. The CDR3 region is CASSFRRGTYEQYF. CDR3 nucleotides: TGTGCCAGCAGTTTTCGCAGGGGTACCTACGAGCAGTACTTC.

This chain connects TRBV6-1 to TRBJ2-2; unclear D gene. The CDR3 extends over 16 amino acids. Germline CDR1 reads MNHNS; CDR2 reads SASEGT. V gave up 2 bases and J gave up 2 bases, with 12 bases separating them. The CDR3 is CASSESGRINTGELFF. CDR3 sequence (DNA): TGTGCCAGCAGTGAATCGGGCAGGATCAACACCGGGGAGCTGTTTTTT.

V and J are TRBV15 and TRBJ2-1; 8 positions agree with TRBD1. The CDR3 loop spans 15 amino acids. V lost 0 bases, J lost 6 bases, and 4 bases stayed unmatched. Germline V gene data show CDR1 as LNHNV and CDR2 as YYDKDF (reference sequence). DNA of the CDR3: TGTGCCACCAGCAGAGATTTAGGACAGGGCAATGAGCAGTTCTTC. It is translated as CATSRDLGQGNEQFF.

The gene calls are TRBV4-1 and TRBJ1-1, with 7 bases aligning to TRBD1. The trim removed 1 base at V and 8 bases at J, leaving 4 bases unmatched. The CDR3 runs to 13 residues. Germline V gene sequence: CDR1 MGHRA, CDR2 YSYEKL. The CDR3 region has the DNA TGCGCCAGCAGCCAAGGGGGGACAGACGAAGCTTTCTTT. Its protein product is CASSQGGTDEAFF.

This clone was counted a single time. This chain joins TRBV7-2 and TRBJ1-2; D is undetermined. The CDR3 consists of 13 residues. The germline CDR1 and CDR2 sequences are SGHTA and FQGNSA. Trimming left V 6 bases short and J 3 bases short, with 11 bases between. CDR3 residues: CASSVDFYYGYTF. The CDR3 DNA sequence: TGTGCCAGCAGTGTGGACTTCTACTATGGCTACACCTTC.

The CDR3 sequence is CASSGDDNPRAQHF. As DNA, the CDR3 is TGTGCCAGTAGTGGGGACGACAACCCGAGGGCCCAGCATTTT. V is TRBV19 and J is TRBJ1-5, with D perhaps matching TRBD1 (5 bases). CDR1 and CDR2 (germline): LNHDA, SQIVND (reference sequence). The CDR3 is 14 residues long. The V end lost 5 bases, the J end lost 11 bases, and 19 bases lay between the germline ends.